The TCR beta chain described here comes from a study of glioma-infiltrating T cells. The study's findings and limits: Tissue-blood divergence was below expectation in non-neoplastic patients, above in gliomas.

TCR alpha and beta CDR3 regions were amplified from RNA using iRepertoire nested multiplex PCR. TCRdb re-called the multiplex PCR reads through MiXCR, storing one row per CDR3 protein. In the table there are under 200,000 distinct CDR3 sequences, around 40% of which are singletons. Between the trimmed V and J ends, which lost 2 bases and 2 bases, there was a span of 10 bases. CDR1 is SEHNR and CDR2 is FQNEAQ in the germline V gene (reference sequence). The CDR3 totals 14 residues. This clonotype was seen a handful of times. Its antigen remains unknown. The sequence was collected from a human donor with low-grade glioma or glioblastoma, undergoing nonglioma brain surgery, or in good health (not recorded which). The V and J genes are TRBV7-9 and TRBJ2-7; D is possibly TRBD2 (6 bases). The sample comprised glioma tissue, nonneoplastic brain tissue, or PBMCs (not recorded which). The CDR3: CASSLMEGPYEQYF. CDR3 sequence (DNA): TGTGCCAGCAGCTTAATGGAGGGCCCCTACGAGCAGTACTTC.